Listed below are T cell receptor beta chains from one sample, sequenced in a study of CD8+ T cells in alopecia areata. Some clones are missing from TCRdb's copy, which holds only in-frame ones; the method was immunoSEQ multiplex PCR. The table lists around 210,000 clones, around 65% of them singletons. The sequencing used CD4+ T cells sorted from blood, collected at week 4, from a patient treated with tofacitinib. The receptors come from a human donor with alopecia areata. Each CDR3 is given with its conserved first and last residue. The order of the fields is J gene, clone size, D gene, V gene, CDR3 protein, CDR3 DNA. The D gene is left open where the match is weak. Clone size is given for some rows only: seen once, a few or many times, or a class if the clone is expanded.

J gene: TRBJ1-1
clone size: -
D gene: -
V gene: TRBV29-1
CDR3 protein: CSVADSRLEAFF
CDR3 DNA: TGCAGCGTTGCAGACAGCCGGCTTGAAGCTTTCTTT

J gene: TRBJ1-6
clone size: few
D gene: -
V gene: TRBV10-3
CDR3 protein: CAISATGQADSPLHF
CDR3 DNA: TGTGCCATCAGCGCCACAGGGCAGGCAGACTCACCCCTCCACTTT

J gene: TRBJ1-2
clone size: -
D gene: TRBD1
V gene: TRBV29-1
CDR3 protein: CSVERDRGFGYTF
CDR3 DNA: TGCAGCGTTGAGCGGGACAGGGGGTTTGGCTACACCTTC

J gene: TRBJ1-5
clone size: -
D gene: -
V gene: TRBV10-3
CDR3 protein: CAIGEGGLNQPQHF
CDR3 DNA: TGTGCCATTGGGGAAGGGGGTCTCAATCAGCCCCAGCATTTT

J gene: TRBJ2-1
clone size: -
D gene: TRBD2
V gene: TRBV4-1
CDR3 protein: CASSQDSGGGGYNEQFF
CDR3 DNA: TGCGCCAGCAGCCAAGATTCTGGCGGGGGTGGTTACAATGAGCAGTTCTTC

J gene: TRBJ2-3
clone size: -
D gene: -
V gene: TRBV25-1
CDR3 protein: CASKAADTQYF
CDR3 DNA: TGTGCCAGCAAAGCGGCAGATACGCAGTATTTT

J gene: TRBJ1-5
clone size: -
D gene: TRBD1
V gene: TRBV29-1
CDR3 protein: CSVSGTGVNQPQHF
CDR3 DNA: TGCAGCGTTTCCGGGACAGGGGTAAACCAGCCCCAGCATTTT

J gene: TRBJ1-6
clone size: -
D gene: -
V gene: TRBV6-5
CDR3 protein: CASSSQSGGPLHF
CDR3 DNA: TGTGCCAGCAGTTCCCAGAGCGGCGGACCCCTCCACTTT

J gene: TRBJ2-1
clone size: -
D gene: -
V gene: TRBV2
CDR3 protein: CASSDGEQFF
CDR3 DNA: TGTGCCAGCAGTGATGGTGAGCAGTTCTTC

J gene: TRBJ2-7
clone size: few
D gene: -
V gene: TRBV2
CDR3 protein: CASSEPDYEQYF
CDR3 DNA: TGTGCCAGCAGTGAGCCGGACTACGAGCAGTACTTC

J gene: TRBJ2-1
clone size: -
D gene: -
V gene: TRBV29-1
CDR3 protein: CSVESRTYNEQFF
CDR3 DNA: TGCAGCGTTGAATCGAGGACCTACAATGAGCAGTTCTTC

J gene: TRBJ2-3
clone size: -
D gene: -
V gene: TRBV4-2
CDR3 protein: CASSQDRIRTDTQYF
CDR3 DNA: TGTGCCAGCAGCCAAGATCGGATCCGCACAGATACGCAGTATTTT

J gene: TRBJ2-7
clone size: once
D gene: -
V gene: TRBV29-1
CDR3 protein: CSAAAGAYEQYF
CDR3 DNA: TGCAGCGCCGCGGCAGGGGCCTACGAGCAGTACTTC

J gene: TRBJ1-4
clone size: few
D gene: -
V gene: TRBV4-3
CDR3 protein: CASSQQVQREKLFF
CDR3 DNA: TGCGCCAGCAGCCAACAGGTCCAAAGAGAAAAACTGTTTTTT

J gene: TRBJ1-2
clone size: -
D gene: -
V gene: TRBV7-8
CDR3 protein: CASSLDTGFSYGYTF
CDR3 DNA: TGTGCCAGCAGCTTAGACACTGGGTTTTCTTACGGCTACACCTTC

J gene: TRBJ1-1
clone size: -
D gene: TRBD1
V gene: TRBV10-3
CDR3 protein: CAISDRGQAEAFF
CDR3 DNA: TGTGCCATCAGTGACAGGGGGCAGGCTGAAGCTTTCTTT

J gene: TRBJ1-1
clone size: -
D gene: -
V gene: TRBV7-9
CDR3 protein: CASSVDRNTEAFF
CDR3 DNA: TGTGCCAGCAGCGTAGACAGGAACACTGAAGCTTTCTTT

J gene: TRBJ1-2
clone size: -
D gene: -
V gene: TRBV15
CDR3 protein: CATSRDGTNYGYTF
CDR3 DNA: TGTGCCACCAGCAGAGATGGCACAAACTATGGCTACACCTTC

J gene: TRBJ1-3
clone size: -
D gene: -
V gene: TRBV7-2
CDR3 protein: CASSPQGNTIYF
CDR3 DNA: TGTGCCAGCAGCCCACAGGGAAACACCATATATTTT

J gene: TRBJ1-5
clone size: -
D gene: -
V gene: TRBV6-6
CDR3 protein: CASGLDNQPQHF
CDR3 DNA: TGTGCCAGCGGATTGGACAATCAGCCCCAGCATTTT

J gene: TRBJ2-1
clone size: few
D gene: -
V gene: TRBV29-1
CDR3 protein: CSVEGVRSGEQFF
CDR3 DNA: TGCAGCGTTGAAGGAGTCCGCTCTGGTGAGCAGTTCTTC

J gene: TRBJ2-5
clone size: -
D gene: -
V gene: TRBV4-3
CDR3 protein: CASSQSLGETQYF
CDR3 DNA: TGCGCCAGCAGCCAAAGCCTGGGAGAGACCCAGTACTTC

J gene: TRBJ1-2
clone size: -
D gene: TRBD1
V gene: TRBV25-1
CDR3 protein: CASSLSGQNYGYTF
CDR3 DNA: TGTGCCAGCAGTCTCTCGGGACAGAACTATGGCTACACCTTC

J gene: TRBJ2-2
clone size: -
D gene: -
V gene: TRBV9
CDR3 protein: CASSARQTGGELFF
CDR3 DNA: TGTGCCAGCAGCGCCCGACAGACGGGCGGGGAGCTGTTTTTT

J gene: TRBJ1-3
clone size: -
D gene: -
V gene: TRBV29-1
CDR3 protein: CSVVVGARDTIYF
CDR3 DNA: TGCAGCGTTGTAGTCGGGGCCCGGGACACCATATATTTT

J gene: TRBJ1-2
clone size: few
D gene: TRBD1
V gene: TRBV7-2
CDR3 protein: CASSLTTGGYGYTF
CDR3 DNA: TGTGCCAGCAGCTTAACCACAGGGGGTTATGGCTACACCTTC

J gene: TRBJ1-2
clone size: -
D gene: -
V gene: TRBV4-3
CDR3 protein: CASSQEGTAYGYTF
CDR3 DNA: TGCGCCAGCAGCCAAGAGGGGACCGCCTATGGCTACACCTTC

J gene: TRBJ1-6
clone size: -
D gene: -
V gene: TRBV7-9
CDR3 protein: CASSLQAYNSPLHF
CDR3 DNA: TGTGCCAGCAGCTTACAGGCATATAATTCACCCCTCCACTTT

J gene: TRBJ2-3
clone size: -
D gene: TRBD1
V gene: TRBV30
CDR3 protein: CAWSRRTGATDTQYF
CDR3 DNA: TGTGCCTGGAGTAGGAGGACAGGGGCGACAGATACGCAGTATTTT

J gene: TRBJ1-5
clone size: -
D gene: -
V gene: TRBV6-5
CDR3 protein: CASDWGGPNQPQHF
CDR3 DNA: TGTGCCAGCGACTGGGGGGGTCCAAATCAGCCCCAGCATTTT

J gene: TRBJ1-2
clone size: -
D gene: TRBD1
V gene: TRBV15
CDR3 protein: CATSRVTGDYGYTF
CDR3 DNA: TGTGCCACCAGCAGGGTAACAGGGGACTATGGCTACACCTTC

J gene: TRBJ1-1
clone size: -
D gene: -
V gene: TRBV4-2
CDR3 protein: CASSQDLGTGNTEAFF
CDR3 DNA: TGTGCCAGCAGCCAAGATCTGGGAACCGGTAACACTGAAGCTTTCTTT

J gene: TRBJ1-1
clone size: -
D gene: -
V gene: TRBV4-2
CDR3 protein: CASSQLQSSNTEAFF
CDR3 DNA: TGTGCCAGCAGCCAACTCCAGAGTAGCAACACTGAAGCTTTCTTT

J gene: TRBJ1-1
clone size: -
D gene: -
V gene: TRBV29-1
CDR3 protein: CSFRTVNTEAFF
CDR3 DNA: TGCAGCTTCCGGACCGTTAACACTGAAGCTTTCTTT

J gene: TRBJ1-2
clone size: few
D gene: TRBD1
V gene: TRBV29-1
CDR3 protein: CSAHRGGMGLRWDGYTF
CDR3 DNA: TGCAGCGCTCACAGGGGCGGGATGGGGCTGAGATGGGATGGCTACACCTTC

J gene: TRBJ2-2
clone size: -
D gene: TRBD1
V gene: TRBV29-1
CDR3 protein: CSGTQGSRNTGELFF
CDR3 DNA: TGCAGCGGTACACAGGGGTCCCGGAACACCGGGGAGCTGTTTTTT

J gene: TRBJ2-7
clone size: few
D gene: -
V gene: TRBV19
CDR3 protein: CASSIQAGYEQYF
CDR3 DNA: TGTGCCAGTAGTATTCAGGCGGGCTACGAGCAGTACTTC

J gene: TRBJ2-5
clone size: -
D gene: -
V gene: TRBV5-1
CDR3 protein: CASSSIGGGPQETQYF
CDR3 DNA: TGCGCCAGCAGCTCCATAGGGGGGGGACCCCAAGAGACCCAGTACTTC

J gene: TRBJ1-5
clone size: -
D gene: -
V gene: TRBV7-9
CDR3 protein: CASSLRGEGSNQPQHF
CDR3 DNA: TGTGCCAGCAGCTTAAGGGGGGAGGGGAGCAATCAGCCCCAGCATTTT

J gene: TRBJ1-6
clone size: few
D gene: -
V gene: TRBV30
CDR3 protein: CAWTRQASYNSPLHF
CDR3 DNA: TGTGCCTGGACTCGCCAGGCCTCCTATAATTCACCCCTCCACTTT

J gene: TRBJ1-2
clone size: -
D gene: -
V gene: TRBV19
CDR3 protein: CASSTSGTWGIANYGYTF
CDR3 DNA: TGTGCCAGTAGTACCTCCGGGACATGGGGCATCGCTAACTATGGCTACACCTTC

J gene: TRBJ1-1
clone size: once
D gene: -
V gene: TRBV29-1
CDR3 protein: CSSKVGTEAFF
CDR3 DNA: TGCAGCTCGAAAGTGGGCACTGAAGCTTTCTTT

J gene: TRBJ1-4
clone size: -
D gene: -
V gene: TRBV30
CDR3 protein: CAWSPVPLGAEKLFF
CDR3 DNA: TGTGCCTGGAGTCCAGTCCCGTTGGGTGCTGAAAAACTGTTTTTT

J gene: TRBJ2-5
clone size: -
D gene: -
V gene: TRBV30
CDR3 protein: CAWSVQGVSQYF
CDR3 DNA: TGTGCCTGGAGTGTACAGGGAGTGAGCCAGTACTTC

J gene: TRBJ2-7
clone size: -
D gene: -
V gene: TRBV13
CDR3 protein: CASSIRGSYEQYF
CDR3 DNA: TGTGCCAGCAGTATCAGGGGCTCCTACGAGCAGTACTTC

J gene: TRBJ2-5
clone size: -
D gene: -
V gene: TRBV6-5
CDR3 protein: CAISRVRGETQYF
CDR3 DNA: TGTGCCATCTCCAGGGTTCGAGGGGAGACCCAGTACTTC